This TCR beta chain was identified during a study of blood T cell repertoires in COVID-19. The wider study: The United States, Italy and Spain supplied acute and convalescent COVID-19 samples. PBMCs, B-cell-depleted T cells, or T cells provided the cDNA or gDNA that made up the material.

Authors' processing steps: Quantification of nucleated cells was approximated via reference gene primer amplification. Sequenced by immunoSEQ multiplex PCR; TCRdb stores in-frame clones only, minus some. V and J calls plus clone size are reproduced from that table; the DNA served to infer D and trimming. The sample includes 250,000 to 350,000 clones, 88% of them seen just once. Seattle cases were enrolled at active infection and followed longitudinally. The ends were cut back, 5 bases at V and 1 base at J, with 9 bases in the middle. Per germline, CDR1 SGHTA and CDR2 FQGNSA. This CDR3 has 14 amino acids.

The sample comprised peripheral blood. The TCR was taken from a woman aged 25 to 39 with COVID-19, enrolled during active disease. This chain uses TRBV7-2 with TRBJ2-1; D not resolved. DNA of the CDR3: TGTGCCAGCAGCCCCGTAGCATCCTACAATGAGCAGTTCTTC. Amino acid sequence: CASSPVASYNEQFF.